The clone carrying this TCR beta chain has only one observation. Its antigen remains unidentified. This sample is part of a study of cytomegalovirus exposure and HLA in healthy donors. General study points: Across donors, presence/absence analyses took sequencing depth to be roughly uniform. The study put 150 to 200 TCR beta chains on its list as cytomegalovirus-associated. Later analysis associated a missense DCLRE1C variant with TCR beta V- and J-gene trimming. A later analysis showed TCR association rates differing by HLA locus, peaking at DRB1 and lowest at HLA-C.

The germline V gene encodes CDR1 MNHEY and CDR2 SMNVEV (reference sequence). The CDR3 length is 14 residues. Trimming took off 2 bases at V and 0 bases at J, with 7 bases between the two ends. The PCR contained 60 Vbeta and 13 Jbeta primers. Profiled with immunoSEQ multiplex PCR; TCRdb holds only in-frame clones, not every one. This table holds roughly 150,000 clones, 82% found once. The receptor was isolated from a girl aged 10 to 17 in good health and CMV-seropositive. This chain connects TRBV27 to TRBJ1-1, with a tentative D call TRBD1 (5 bases). The sample was PBMCs. Written as DNA, the CDR3 is TGTGCCAGCAGTTTACACAGGATGAACACTGAAGCTTTCTTT. Protein sequence: CASSLHRMNTEAFF.